The source of this TCR beta chain is a study of blood T cell repertoires in COVID-19. About the research overall: Donors in the United States, Italy and Spain gave samples during acute or convalescent COVID-19.

How the authors handled the data: Estimation of nucleated cell counts was performed using reference gene primer amplification. Sequenced by immunoSEQ multiplex PCR; TCRdb stores in-frame clones only, minus some. Clonal size and the V and J genes are those of that table, whereas D and trimming came from the DNA. The data show fewer than 300,000 clones, 84% seen once. Germline CDR1 and CDR2: MDHEN and SYDVKM. Between the trimmed V and J ends, which lost 11 bases and 4 bases, there was a span of 21 bases. This CDR3 comprises 15 residues. Source material: peripheral blood. V usage is TRBV28 and J usage is TRBJ1-3; D ambiguous. The TCR originated in a human donor in a cohort sampled during active COVID-19. For the CDR3, the DNA is TGTGCCGGAAAATCTAGAGGGTCAAGGGGAAACACCATATATTTT. It codes for CAGKSRGSRGNTIYF.